This T cell receptor (beta chain) was recorded in a study of T-cell memory formation after mild COVID-19. V shed 6 bases and J 2 bases; nucleotides not matched to a gene: 7. The CDR3 is made up of 15 amino acids. TCRdb re-called the 5' RACE reads with MiXCR, one entry per CDR3 protein. This table has about 130,000 distinct CDR3 sequences, almost 25% appearing once. Sequencing input: PBMCs or a T cell subset sorted from them (not recorded which). This chain links TRBV12-3 or TRBV12-4 with TRBJ2-7, with 10 bases fitting TRBD2. The sequence came from an adult woman who had mild COVID-19 (a few samples of this study predate the infection). Cell type and time point are not known. The CDR3 is CASSVLAGVPYEQYF. The CDR3 nucleotides are TGTGCCAGCAGCGTTCTAGCGGGAGTTCCCTACGAGCAGTACTTC.